The 18 T cell receptor beta chains presented below share a single source sample, sequenced in a study of vaccination and CD4 T cells after COVID-19. These receptors' targets are unknown. As to treatment: approximately nine-day PBMC culture with coronavirus spike peptide pools or control peptides (ViraFEST assay). Researchers used the Oncomine TCR Beta short-read assay to sequence DNA from cultured CD4+ T cells. TCRdb re-derived calls from the PCR reads in MiXCR, one entry per CDR3 protein. This sample carries around 16,000 distinct CDR3 sequences, 35% of them seen once, and the ten largest clones take about 15%. The sample taken for sequencing was cultured CD4+ T cells from blood. All receptors come from a human donor with COVID-19.

The sample holds a few counts of this clonotype. CDR3 bases: TGTGCCACCAGTGATTCGGGAGGGGGGCCGAAGCAGTACTTC. It translates to CATSDSGGGPKQYF. This chain connects TRBV24-1 to TRBJ2-7; 8 bases are a match to TRBD2. The germline V gene encodes CDR1 KGHDR and CDR2 SFDVKD. The CDR3 loop spans 14 amino acids. The J segment lost 8 bases and the V segment lost 2 bases, leaving 7 bases of the junction unmatched.

This clonotype was seen only a few times. CDR3 DNA: TGTGCCAGCAGTCTCCCGGCTAGCGGCACAGATACGCAGTATTTT. It yields the protein CASSLPASGTDTQYF. This chain uses TRBV6-1 with TRBJ2-3; TRBD2 is a possible D gene (6 bases). The ends were cut back, 5 bases at V and 1 base at J, with 13 bases in the middle. From germline, CDR1 is MNHNS and CDR2 SASEGT. The CDR3 length is 15 residues.

The chain couples TRBV2 to TRBJ2-1; D not resolved. V lost 6 bases and J 6 bases, leaving 12 bases between the germline ends. This CDR3 region has 13 residues. Germline V gene sequence: CDR1 SNHLY, CDR2 FYNNEI. CDR3 sequence reads: CASRPQMVNEQFF. In DNA, the CDR3 is TGTGCCAGCAGGCCGCAGATGGTCAATGAGCAGTTCTTC.

This clonotype was picked up a small number of times. V usage is TRBV12-3 or TRBV12-4 and J usage is TRBJ2-3; D is possibly TRBD2 (7 bases). V shed 4 bases and J shed 4 bases, with 12 bases lying between them. The CDR3 runs 14 residues. The DNA of the CDR3 is TGTGCCAGCAGTTGGGGGGGGGCCTCAGATACGCAGTATTTT. Its protein is CASSWGGASDTQYF.

J is TRBJ1-1 and V is TRBV18, with 9 bases matching TRBD1. Germline V CDR1 and CDR2: KGHSH, LQKENI. The CDR3 is made up of 14 amino acids. Trimming at V came to 8 bases and at J to 4 bases, leaving 8 bases not matched to a gene. CDR3 sequence reads: CASLPGQGSTEAFF. CDR3 sequence (DNA): TGTGCCAGCCTGCCGGGACAGGGCAGCACTGAAGCTTTCTTT.

There are a few counts of this clonotype. V usage is TRBV20-1 and J usage is TRBJ1-6; 11 nucleotides line up with TRBD1. The CDR3 length is 15 residues. From germline, CDR1 is DFQATT and CDR2 SNEGSKA (reference sequence). J lost 9 bases, V lost 2 bases, and 6 bases had no gene match. The CDR3 DNA follows: TGCAGTGCTAGATCTGGACAGGGGGCTAGTTCACCCCTCCACTTT. Its protein is CSARSGQGASSPLHF.

The V call is TRBV6-1, the J call TRBJ1-1, with 7 nucleotides matching TRBD1. The CDR3 covers 11 residues. Unmatched junction bases numbered 4, after V lost 10 bases and J lost 5 bases. CDR1 MNHNS and CDR2 SASEGT come from the germline V gene. DNA for the CDR3: TGTGCCACCCAACAGGGGACTGAAGCTTTCTTT. Its protein is CATQQGTEAFF.

V is TRBV5-1 and J is TRBJ2-1; unclear D gene. Germline CDR1 and CDR2: SGHRS and YFSETQ. The CDR3 loop spans 16 amino acids. The ends were cut back, 0 bases at V and 0 bases at J, with 10 bases in the middle. The CDR3 loop reads CASSLVLPSSYNEQFF. The CDR3 DNA reads TGCGCCAGCAGCTTGGTTCTCCCGAGCTCCTACAATGAGCAGTTCTTC.

This chain links TRBV19 with TRBJ1-1, with a tentative D call TRBD1 (5 bases). The CDR3 is 14 residues long. In germline, CDR1 is LNHDA, CDR2 SQIVND (reference sequence). V was cut by 6 bases and J by 1 base, with 12 bases left in between. This CDR3 is CASSWSGGNTEAFF. CDR3 coding DNA: TGTGCCAGTAGCTGGTCTGGGGGGAACACTGAAGCTTTCTTT. Together with reference TRBV19 and TRBJ1-1, the CDR3 gives the full variable domain: DGGITQSPKYLFRKEGQNVTLSCEQNLNHDAMYWYRQDPGQGLRLIYYSQIVNDFQKGDIAEGYSVSREKKESFPLTVTSAQKNPTAFYLCASSWSGGNTEAFFGQGTRLTVV.

This clonotype was counted between two and nine times. This chain uses TRBV27 with TRBJ1-1; D is unresolved. The CDR3 spans 15 residues. Germline V lookup: CDR1 MNHEY, CDR2 SMNVEV (reference sequence). V was shortened by 8 bases and J by 0 bases, with 16 bases between the two germline ends. CDR3 bases: TGTGCCAGCTCTCCTGGGTCGGGGATGAACACTGAAGCTTTCTTT. Translated, it gives CASSPGSGMNTEAFF.

The genes are TRBV2 and TRBJ1-4; no reliable D call. V shed 3 bases and J shed 6 bases, with 8 bases lying between them. CDR1 is SNHLY, CDR2 FYNNEI, per germline. The length of the CDR3 is 13 residues. The CDR3 nucleotides are TGTGCCAGCAGTGACCGGAGGGATGAAAAACTGTTTTTT. Translated, it gives CASSDRRDEKLFF.

This clonotype occurred a few times. This chain links TRBV6-1 with TRBJ1-3, with 7 bases identical to TRBD1. The length of the CDR3 is 16 residues. The germline V gene has CDR1 MNHNS and CDR2 SASEGT. V gave up 4 bases and J gave up 4 bases; unmatched junction bases: 10. The CDR3 spells CASSGRGSAGGNTIYF. CDR3 sequence (DNA): TGTGCCAGCAGTGGCAGGGGGAGCGCAGGAGGAAACACCATATATTTT.

The chain couples TRBV19 to TRBJ2-1; 7 positions match TRBD2. The CDR3 consists of 16 residues. Germline loops: CDR1 LNHDA, CDR2 SQIVND (reference sequence). J gave up 7 bases and V 5 bases, and 14 bases lay outside the gene matches. The chain's CDR3 is CASSLDSRGSGNEQFF. CDR3 DNA sequence: TGTGCCAGTAGTCTCGACTCGCGGGGGTCTGGGAATGAGCAGTTCTTC. The variable domain in full, with the rest retrieved from reference TRBV19 and TRBJ2-1, is DGGITQSPKYLFRKEGQNVTLSCEQNLNHDAMYWYRQDPGQGLRLIYYSQIVNDFQKGDIAEGYSVSREKKESFPLTVTSAQKNPTAFYLCASSLDSRGSGNEQFFGPGTRLTVL.

This CDR3 is CASTRTGLNTEAFF. CDR3 bases: TGTGCCAGTACCCGGACAGGGCTGAACACTGAAGCTTTCTTT. V usage is TRBV19 and J usage is TRBJ1-1; 8 bases are a match to TRBD1. The junction had 4 bases not matched to a gene; V was cut back by 7 bases and J by 0 bases. CDR3 size: 14 residues. Germline V gene sequence: CDR1 LNHDA, CDR2 SQIVND (reference sequence).

This clonotype was observed once. The chain links TRBV18 to TRBJ1-6, with TRBD1 identical over 9 bases. CDR3 size: 16 residues. Germline loops: CDR1 KGHSH, CDR2 LQKENI. J lost 5 bases, V lost 3 bases, and 5 bases had no gene match. CDR3 sequence reads: CASSPRTGEDNSPLHF. The CDR3 region has the DNA TGTGCCAGCTCACCCCGGACAGGGGAAGATAATTCACCCCTCCACTTT.

The chain recombines TRBV14 with TRBJ1-6, with a possible D match to TRBD1 (6 bases). CDR1 is SGHDN and CDR2 is FVKESK in the germline V gene. V gave up 0 bases and J gave up 6 bases, with 12 bases separating them. The CDR3 sequence is 16 residues long. In DNA form, the CDR3 reads TGTGCCAGCAGCCAAGATAGCAGGGGCCTTAATTCACCCCTCCACTTT. Protein product: CASSQDSRGLNSPLHF.

Only one count was recorded for this clonotype. The chain has TRBV27 and TRBJ2-1; 8 bases fit TRBD1. Germline CDR1 and CDR2: MNHEY and SMNVEV (reference sequence). V dropped 7 bases and J dropped 6; count of bases not matched to a gene: 8. The CDR3 is 14 residues long. The CDR3 loop reads CASKPDRVVNEQFF. DNA for the CDR3: TGTGCCAGCAAACCGGACAGGGTGGTCAATGAGCAGTTCTTC.

This clonotype was detected only a few times. This chain connects TRBV28 to TRBJ2-5, with D perhaps TRBD2 (7 bases). This CDR3 has 16 residues. Trimming pared 4 bases from V and 2 bases from J, leaving 17 bases between. Per the germline V gene, CDR1 is MDHEN and CDR2 is SYDVKM. CDR3 DNA sequence: TGTGCCAGCAGTTCCCAGGGGCTCGGGGGGCAAGAGACCCAGTACTTC. Translation gives CASSSQGLGGQETQYF.